This TCR beta chain is drawn from a study of CD8 T cells in Susac syndrome. Study results and limitations: Acknowledgment was made by the study that its TCR sequencing and HLA analysis involved a relatively small number of individuals.

RNA, at 0.5 to 1 ug, was reverse transcribed with random hexamers. TCRdb independently ran MiXCR on the immunoSEQ multiplex PCR reads; one entry per CDR3 protein. Among 140,000 to 150,000 distinct CDR3 sequences, less than 95% were seen once, and the ten largest hold approximately 0.09%. The CDR3 contains 14 residues. V dropped 2 bases and J dropped 9 bases, with 17 bases sitting between them. Per germline, CDR1 DFQATT and CDR2 SNEGSKA (reference sequence). On this clonotype: Its target is not known.

In contrast to the negatively isolated CD8+ and CD4+ T cells, TEMRA cells were FACS-enriched. The sequence was collected from a human donor in good health. Specimen: CD4+ T cells from PBMCs. The chain carries TRBV20-1 and TRBJ1-5; no clear D gene. The CDR3 sequence: CSARIVGVEGPQHF. The CDR3 coding sequence is TGCAGTGCTAGAATTGTCGGCGTGGAAGGGCCCCAGCATTTT.